A selection of T cell receptor beta chains follows, all from one sample in a study of T cells in Graves' hyperthyroidism and ophthalmopathy. TCRdb itself ran the multiplex PCR reads through MiXCR, one entry per CDR3 protein. The sample includes roughly 640,000 distinct CDR3 sequences, around 16% of them seen just once. Sequenced input: blood. These receptors all stem from a woman aged 40-49 years with Graves' ophthalmopathy. CDR3s include the opening cysteine and the closing phenylalanine or tryptophan. Each record gives: J gene, clone size, V gene, D gene, CDR3 DNA, CDR3 protein. A D gene is named only where the DNA matches it firmly. Only part of the rows carry a size: once, few, many, or a class if the clone is expanded.

TRBJ1-2 many TRBV3-1 . TGTGCCAGCAGCCATGAATCGGTCGGCTACACCTTC CASSHESVGYTF
TRBJ2-5 . TRBV5-1 . TGCGCCAGCAGTTCGGAAGGGGCCGGCGAGACCCAGTACTTC CASSSEGAGETQYF
TRBJ2-1 . TRBV12-3/TRBV12-4 . TGTGCCAGCAGTTTAGTTAGCGGCTCCTACAATGAGCAGTTCTTC CASSLVSGSYNEQFF
TRBJ2-2 . TRBV5-1 . TGCGCCAGCAGCTGGGGACTCCCGGCGCCCGGGGAGCTGTTTTTT CASSWGLPAPGELFF
TRBJ1-4 . TRBV12-3/TRBV12-4 . TGTGCCAGCAGTGATCCGTCGGGGGCGAGGAATGAAAAACTGTTTTTT CASSDPSGARNEKLFF
TRBJ1-2 . TRBV11-2 . TGTGCCAGCAGCTTGGCGGAGGCCAGAACCTATGGCTACACCTTC CASSLAEARTYGYTF
TRBJ2-5 . TRBV18 . TGTGCCAGCTCACCAGGAGTAGGGTTGGAGACCCAGTACTTC CASSPGVGLETQYF
TRBJ2-2 many TRBV30 . TGTGCCTGGAGTCTCCTCTTTAGGACCGGGGAGCTGTTTTTT CAWSLLFRTGELFF
TRBJ1-1 many TRBV3-1 . TGTGCCAGCACCTCCACCCGACAGGACCCCATGAACACTGAAGCTTTCTTT CASTSTRQDPMNTEAFF
TRBJ2-1 . TRBV13 . TGTGCCAGCAGCTTGGAAGGGCACCCGGGCTCCTACAATGAGCGGTTCTTC CASSLEGHPGSYNERFF
TRBJ1-2 . TRBV6-1 . TGTGCCAGCAGTGGGGACTCTACAGGGATCGATGGCTACACCTTC CASSGDSTGIDGYTF
TRBJ2-7 few TRBV11-2 TRBD2 TGTGCCAGCAGCTTAGATAGCGGGTCCTCCCTCGAGCAGTACTTC CASSLDSGSSLEQYF
TRBJ2-5 many TRBV2 . TGTGCCAGCAGTGGTAACACCGCCCAAGAGACCCAGTACTTC CASSGNTAQETQYF
TRBJ1-2 . TRBV29-1 . TGCAGCGTTGAACGCTTAGGGTATGGCTACACCTTC CSVERLGYGYTF
TRBJ1-2 . TRBV20-1 TRBD1 TGCAGTGCTTCCAGGACAGGGGGCTATGGCTACACCTTC CSASRTGGYGYTF
TRBJ1-1 few TRBV5-1 . TGCGCCAGCAGCTTGGAAGGCGCGTCGTGGAACACTGAAGCTTTCTTT CASSLEGASWNTEAFF
TRBJ2-7 many TRBV4-2 TRBD2 TGTGCCAGCAGCCAAGAAAGCGGGAGCTCCTACGAGCAGTACTTC CASSQESGSSYEQYF
TRBJ2-1 many TRBV27 TRBD1 TGTGCCAGCAGTTTGCAGCCGGGACAGCACAATGAGCAGTTCTTC CASSLQPGQHNEQFF
TRBJ2-3 few TRBV20-1 . TGCAGTGCGGGGGAGCGGGATACGCAGTATTTT CSAGERDTQYF
TRBJ1-4 . TRBV30 TRBD1 TGTGCTTTCCGACAGGGGAATAATGAAAAACTGTTTTTT CAFRQGNNEKLFF
TRBJ2-3 many TRBV6-5 TRBD2 TGTGCCAGCAGTTTTAGCGGGGGCTCAACAGATACGCAGTATTTT CASSFSGGSTDTQYF
TRBJ2-3 many TRBV11-2 . TGTGCCAGCAGCTTAGGTAGGCTAGTTGGCACAGATACGCAGTATTTT CASSLGRLVGTDTQYF
TRBJ2-3 few TRBV29-1 TRBD2 TGCAGCGTCATAGCGGGTGGCACAGATACGCAGTATTTT CSVIAGGTDTQYF
TRBJ2-4 few TRBV5-6 . TGTGCCAGCAGCTTGGTGGGGAACCTAGCCAAAAACATTCAGTACTTC CASSLVGNLAKNIQYF
TRBJ2-7 . TRBV27 . TGTGCCAGCAGTTTTCGACAGGCCCTTACCTACGAGCAGTACTTC CASSFRQALTYEQYF
TRBJ1-1 many TRBV28 TRBD1 TGTGCCAGCAGTCACCCCGGGACAGGGAGTGAAGCTTTCTTT CASSHPGTGSEAFF
TRBJ2-1 . TRBV6-1 TRBD1 TGTGCCTGCAGCCGGACAGGGGATCTTTACTACAATGAGCAGTTCTTC CACSRTGDLYYNEQFF
TRBJ2-3 many TRBV6-1 TRBD2 TGTGCCAGCAGTCGGACTAGCGGGAGGGTGGATACGCAGTATTTT CASSRTSGRVDTQYF
TRBJ1-1 many TRBV29-1 . TGCAGCGTTGAACGCGACACTAGGAACACTGAAGCTTTCTTT CSVERDTRNTEAFF
TRBJ2-7 many TRBV20-1 TRBD2 TGCAGTGCCGCCCCGACTAGCGGGATTTACGAGCAGTACTTC CSAAPTSGIYEQYF
TRBJ2-6 many TRBV27 . TGTGCCAGCAAGCCCCACCCAAACTCTGGGGCCAACGTCCTGACTTTC CASKPHPNSGANVLTF
TRBJ2-5 . TRBV3-1 . TGTGCCAGCAGCCCCCCACGAGACTTTAAAAAGACCCAGTACTTC CASSPPRDFKKTQYF
TRBJ1-5 many TRBV7-9 . TGTGCCAGCAGCTTAGCGGCAGGGTCCGATCAGCCCCAGCATTTT CASSLAAGSDQPQHF
TRBJ2-7 . TRBV10-2 . TGCGCCAGCAGTGATGGGAGGAAGGACTACGAGCAGTACTTC CASSDGRKDYEQYF
TRBJ2-3 many TRBV5-1 . TGCGCCAGCAGCCTTACAGTAACCACAGATACGCAGTATTTT CASSLTVTTDTQYF
TRBJ2-1 many TRBV7-8 . TGTGCCAGCAGCTTAGTACGTCAGTTAATCTACAATGAGCAGTTCTTC CASSLVRQLIYNEQFF
TRBJ1-1 few TRBV12-3/TRBV12-4 . TGTGCCAGCAGTTTGGTTAGGTTGAACACTGAAGCTTTCTTT CASSLVRLNTEAFF
TRBJ2-3 many TRBV15 . TGTGCCACCAGCTCAGGCGTTGGAGGGGATACGCAGTATTTT CATSSGVGGDTQYF
TRBJ1-5 few TRBV10-3 . TGTGCCATCAGTGAGTCCCCAGGGACTCAGCCCCAGCATTTT CAISESPGTQPQHF
TRBJ1-6 . TRBV7-6 . TGTGCCAGCAGCTTAAACGGGGACGCCAATTCACCCCTCCACTTT CASSLNGDANSPLHF
TRBJ1-1 many TRBV5-1 . TGCGCCAGCAGCTTGGAACAGAACACTGAAGCTTTCTTT CASSLEQNTEAFF
TRBJ2-3 . TRBV10-2 . TGCGCCAGCTCACAGCCGGGGGGCACAGATACGCAGTATTTT CASSQPGGTDTQYF
TRBJ2-3 . TRBV19 . TGTGCCAGTAGTGAAGGAGACTACACAGATACGCAGTATTTT CASSEGDYTDTQYF
TRBJ2-7 many TRBV28 . TGTGCCAGCAGTGATTACCGGCAGGTTGAGCTATACGAGCAGTACTTC CASSDYRQVELYEQYF
TRBJ1-4 . TRBV6-1 TRBD1 TGTGCCAGCAAGACAGGGGTGGCTACTGAAAAACTGTTTTTT CASKTGVATEKLFF
TRBJ2-7 many TRBV30 . TGTGCCTGCCATCCCGGAGGGGGAATCCACGAGCAGTACTTC CACHPGGGIHEQYF
TRBJ1-1 many TRBV5-1 TRBD1 TGCGCCAGCAGCAGGGAGGGACAGGTGGTCACTGAAGCTTTCTTT CASSREGQVVTEAFF
TRBJ2-7 . TRBV28 TRBD2 TGTGCCAGCAGTTTGGGGTACGGGCAGAGACTAGCGGGAGGGAGGCGCGAGCAGTACTTC CASSLGYGQRLAGGRREQYF
TRBJ2-4 many TRBV11-3 . TGTGCCAGCAGCTTAAACTCCAAAAACATTCAGTACTTC CASSLNSKNIQYF
TRBJ1-1 few TRBV29-1 . TGCAGCGTTGGTGGGGGCGCGGGCGTAGTGAACACTGAAGCTTTCTTT CSVGGGAGVVNTEAFF